The entry below describes one TCR beta chain. Antigen specificity is unknown. The time point: cycle 4 day 1 (C4D1), after 6 weeks of nivolumab. There was relapse after autologous stem cell transplantation in every patient, and there was variation in brentuximab vedotin exposure. Looked up from germline, CDR1 is SEHNR and CDR2 is FQNEAQ (reference sequence). CDR3 size: 13 residues. With 6 bases removed from V and 8 bases from J, the gap between germline ends came to 11 bases. TCRdb's table, derived via immunoSEQ multiplex PCR, lists solely in-frame clones and lacks some. The table shows some 45,000 clones, with just under 80% occurring only once. This sample was taken from a study of PD-1 blockade in classical Hodgkin lymphoma. Study-level results: There remain no defined causes for the repertoire differences, which possibly reflect disease activity or prior therapy. CD4+ TCR diversity, unlike CD8+, climbed significantly by C4D1. Healthy donors were reported to have higher baseline TCR diversity than newly diagnosed patients.

The sequences come from peripheral blood mononuclear cells (PBMCs), collected before the fourth cycle of nivolumab. V gene TRBV7-9 combines with J gene TRBJ1-6, with unresolved D. The receptor comes from a human donor with classical Hodgkin lymphoma. CDR3: CASSYGSDSPLHF. In DNA form, the CDR3 reads TGTGCCAGCAGTTACGGCTCCGATTCACCCCTCCACTTT. The whole variable domain, remainder taken from reference TRBV7-9 and TRBJ1-6, is DTGVSQNPRHKITKRGQNVTFRCDPISEHNRLYWYRQTLGQGPEFLTYFQNEAQLEKSRLLSDRFSAERPKGSFSTLEIQRTEQGDSAMYLCASSYGSDSPLHFGNGTRLTVT.